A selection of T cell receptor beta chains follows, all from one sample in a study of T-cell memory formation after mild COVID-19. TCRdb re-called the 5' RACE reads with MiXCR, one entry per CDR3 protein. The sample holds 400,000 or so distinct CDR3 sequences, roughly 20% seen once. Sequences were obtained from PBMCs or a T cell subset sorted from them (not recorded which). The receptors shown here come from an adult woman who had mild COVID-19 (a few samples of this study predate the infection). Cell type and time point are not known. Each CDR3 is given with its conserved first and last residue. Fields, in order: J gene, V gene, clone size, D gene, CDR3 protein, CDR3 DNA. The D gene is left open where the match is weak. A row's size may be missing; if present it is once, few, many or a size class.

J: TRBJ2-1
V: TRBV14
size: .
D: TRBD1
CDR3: CASSQYRGLEYNEQFF
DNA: TGTGCCAGCAGCCAATACAGGGGATTAGAATACAATGAGCAGTTCTTC

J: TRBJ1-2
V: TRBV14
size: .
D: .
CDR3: CASSQWTAEGYTF
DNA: TGTGCCAGCAGCCAATGGACAGCCGAGGGCTACACCTTC

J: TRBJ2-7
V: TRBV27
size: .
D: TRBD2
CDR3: CASSNLAGEREQYF
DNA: TGTGCCAGCAGTAACCTAGCGGGAGAAAGGGAGCAGTACTTC

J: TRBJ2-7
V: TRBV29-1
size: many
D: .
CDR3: CSVKKMVGGKGFYEQYF
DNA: TGCAGCGTTAAAAAAATGGTCGGGGGCAAGGGATTCTACGAGCAGTACTTC

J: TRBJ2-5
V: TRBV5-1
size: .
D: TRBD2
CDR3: CASSLTSVFQETQYF
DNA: TGCGCCAGCAGCTTGACTAGCGTCTTCCAAGAGACCCAGTACTTC

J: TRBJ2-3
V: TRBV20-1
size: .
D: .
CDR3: CSARGRGTDTQYF
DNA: TGCAGTGCTAGAGGACGGGGCACAGATACGCAGTATTTT

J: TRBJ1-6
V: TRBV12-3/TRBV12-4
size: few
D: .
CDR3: CASSRIVGYNSPLHF
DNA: TGTGCCAGCAGTCGGATAGTGGGCTATAATTCACCCCTCCACTTT

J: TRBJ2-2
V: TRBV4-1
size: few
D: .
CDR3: CASSQVSPGNTGELFF
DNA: TGCGCCAGCAGCCAAGTCAGTCCAGGGAACACCGGGGAGCTGTTTTTT

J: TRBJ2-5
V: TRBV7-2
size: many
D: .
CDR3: CASSSYSLQETQYF
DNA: TGTGCCAGCAGCTCGTACAGCCTCCAAGAGACCCAGTACTTC

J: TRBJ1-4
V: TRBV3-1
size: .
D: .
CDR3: CASSHGTIATNEKLFF
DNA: TGTGCCAGCAGCCACGGGACTATTGCAACTAATGAAAAACTGTTTTTT

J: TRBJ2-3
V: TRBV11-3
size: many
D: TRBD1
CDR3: CASSLDGTGTDTQYF
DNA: TGTGCCAGCAGCTTAGACGGGACAGGGACAGATACGCAGTATTTT

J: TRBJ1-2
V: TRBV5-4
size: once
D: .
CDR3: CASSAPSGLDGYTF
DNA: TGTGCCAGCAGCGCACCCTCGGGGTTGGATGGCTACACCTTC

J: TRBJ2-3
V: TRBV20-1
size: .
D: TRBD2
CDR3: CSAISGGAAGWYF
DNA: TGCAGTGCCATTAGCGGGGGGGCCGCCGGGTGGTATTTT

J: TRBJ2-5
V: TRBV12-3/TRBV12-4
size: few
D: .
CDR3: CASSRGLAQYF
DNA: TGTGCCAGCAGTCGCGGGTTGGCCCAGTACTTC

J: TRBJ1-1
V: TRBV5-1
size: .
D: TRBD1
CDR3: CASSHNPNQGVNTEAFF
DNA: TGCGCCAGCAGCCATAACCCAAATCAGGGGGTGAACACTGAAGCTTTCTTT

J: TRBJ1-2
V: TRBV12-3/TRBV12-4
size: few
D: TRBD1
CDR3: CASTDTPTGVNYGYTF
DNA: TGTGCCAGCACCGACACTCCGACAGGGGTTAACTATGGCTACACCTTC

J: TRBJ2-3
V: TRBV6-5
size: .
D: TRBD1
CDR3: CASRWGQTSSTDTQYF
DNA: TGTGCCAGCAGATGGGGACAGACATCCTCCACAGATACGCAGTATTTT

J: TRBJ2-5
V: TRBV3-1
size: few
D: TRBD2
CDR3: CASSPPAGGRETQYF
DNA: TGTGCCAGCAGCCCCCCAGCGGGGGGGCGGGAGACCCAGTACTTC